Presented here are 29 T cell receptor beta chains from one specimen sequenced in a study of CD8+ T cells in alopecia areata. cDNA serving as the sequencing template came from extracted, reverse transcribed RNA. Measured with immunoSEQ multiplex PCR; TCRdb has only the in-frame clones, and not every one. Here the sample spans 200,000 to 250,000 clones, around two fifths being singletons. Treatment specified: oral pan-JAK inhibitor, 5-10 mg twice daily. The sequencing used CD4+ T cells sorted from blood, collected at approximately week 36, from a patient treated with tofacitinib. These receptors all stem from a human donor with alopecia areata.

The chain has TRBV7-9 and TRBJ2-1; D is possibly TRBD2 (6 bases). V lost 6 bases to trimming and J lost 8 bases, with 26 bases between them. This CDR3 spans 17 amino acids. CDR1 and CDR2 (germline): SEHNR, FQNEAQ (reference sequence). CDR3 coding DNA: TGTGCCAGCAGTCGGGGGTTCACAGGTCTCGTCATCGATGAGCAGTTCTTC. It is translated as CASSRGFTGLVIDEQFF.

This chain connects TRBV2 to TRBJ2-1, with D possibly matching TRBD2 (6 bases). Looked up from germline, CDR1 is SNHLY and CDR2 is FYNNEI. The CDR3 consists of 13 residues. Trimming shortened V by 8 bases and J by 2 bases, and 10 bases separated the two germline ends. In DNA, the CDR3 is TGTGCCAGCCGCAGACTAGCCTACAATGAGCAGTTCTTC. This encodes CASRRLAYNEQFF.

In nucleotides, the CDR3 is TGCAGCGTTGGAATATTGGGGGTTGGCTACACCTTC. This encodes CSVGILGVGYTF. The rearrangement uses TRBV29-1 and TRBJ1-2; D perhaps matches TRBD1 (5 bases). Trimming shortened V by 4 bases and J by 7 bases, and 13 bases separated the two germline ends. Germline lookup yields CDR1 SQVTM and CDR2 ANQGSEA. The CDR3 spans 12 residues.

In its sample, this clone ranks as medium-sized (0.01 to 0.1%). The chain links TRBV11-1 to TRBJ2-1, with 8 bases identical to TRBD1. J lost 5 bases, V lost 5 bases, and 2 bases had no gene match. This CDR3 has 13 amino acids. The germline V gene has CDR1 SGHAT and CDR2 FQDESV (reference sequence). The CDR3 spells CASSEDRDNEQFF. As DNA, the CDR3 is TGTGCCAGCAGCGAGGACAGGGACAATGAGCAGTTCTTC. The full variable domain, rest sourced from reference TRBV11-1 and TRBJ2-1, is EAEVAQSPRYKITEKSQAVAFWCDPISGHATLYWYRQILGQGPELLVQFQDESVVDDSQLPKDRFSAERLKGVDSTLKIQPAELGDSAMYLCASSEDRDNEQFFGPGTRLTVL.

The chain carries TRBV5-4 and TRBJ2-1, with a tentative D call TRBD2 (7 bases). Germline CDR1 SGHNT, CDR2 YYREEE (reference sequence). V was pared by 4 bases and J by 3 bases, with 17 bases between. This CDR3 has 16 residues. This CDR3 is CASSGGGGANYNEQFF. Here the CDR3 DNA reads TGTGCCAGCAGCGGTGGAGGGGGGGCTAACTACAATGAGCAGTTCTTC.

There are many counts of this clone. The genes are TRBV2 and TRBJ2-1; 9 bases map to TRBD2. This CDR3 spans 15 amino acids. Germline V CDR1 and CDR2: SNHLY, FYNNEI. V was pared by 1 base and J by 9 bases, with 7 bases of the junction left unmatched. CDR3 amino acids: CASSEVASGVSEQFF. CDR3 DNA: TGTGCCAGCAGTGAAGTGGCTAGCGGGGTATCTGAGCAGTTCTTC. The whole variable domain, remainder taken from reference TRBV2 and TRBJ2-1, is EPEVTQTPSHQVTQMGQEVILRCVPISNHLYFYWYRQILGQKVEFLVSFYNNEISEKSEIFDDQFSVERPDGSNFTLKIRSTKLEDSAMYFCASSEVASGVSEQFFGPGTRLTVL.

The chain combines TRBV2 with TRBJ2-2; 8 bases line up with TRBD2. CDR3 length: 16 amino acids. V gave up 5 bases and J gave up 4 bases; unmatched junction bases: 9. Germline loops: CDR1 SNHLY, CDR2 FYNNEI. Here the CDR3 reads CASSSPGLAGTGELFF. The DNA of the CDR3 is TGTGCCAGCAGTTCGCCGGGGCTAGCGGGCACCGGGGAGCTGTTTTTT.

This clone was picked up a small number of times. The genes are TRBV10-2 and TRBJ2-6; D is ambiguous. V lost 2 bases and J 0 bases, leaving 11 bases between the germline ends. The CDR3 spans 17 residues. The germline V gene has CDR1 WSHSY and CDR2 SAAADI. The CDR3, as DNA: TGCGCCAGCAGTGAGCAAGGACGTTCCTCTGGGGCCAACGTCCTGACTTTC. This translates into CASSEQGRSSGANVLTF.

The V call is TRBV15, the J call TRBJ2-7; D is uncertain. This CDR3 region has 15 residues. CDR1 is LNHNV, CDR2 YYDKDF, per germline (reference sequence). Between the trimmed V and J ends, which lost 1 base and 1 base, there was a span of 11 bases. CDR3 nucleotides: TGTGCCACCAGCAGAGTCCCAGGCAGTTCCTACGAGCAGTACTTC. It yields the protein CATSRVPGSSYEQYF.

This clone has more than one count but fewer than ten. The chain has TRBV6-1 and TRBJ2-7; D call uncertain. The germline V gene encodes CDR1 MNHNS and CDR2 SASEGT. The length of the CDR3 is 14 residues. Trimming took off 6 bases at V and 0 bases at J, with 12 bases between the two ends. In DNA form, the CDR3 reads TGTGCCAGCAGCCCGCTCGTCCTCTCCTACGAGCAGTACTTC. This gives the protein CASSPLVLSYEQYF.

This clone turned up a few times. The chain joins TRBV6-5 to TRBJ2-5, with 8 bases that match TRBD1. Germline V gives CDR1 MNHEY, CDR2 SVGAGI. The CDR3 consists of 16 residues. J lost 2 bases, V lost 4 bases, and 9 bases had no gene match. CDR3 nucleotide sequence: TGTGCCAGCAGTTTGACCCTGCGGACAGGGCAAGAGACCCAGTACTTC. As protein: CASSLTLRTGQETQYF.

Only a few counts were recorded for this clone. This CDR3 is CASSLGSSSSTDTQYF. In DNA, the CDR3 is TGTGCCAGCAGCTTAGGGAGCAGTTCTAGCACAGATACGCAGTATTTT. V usage is TRBV7-6 and J usage is TRBJ2-3; no clear D. Trimming left V 1 base short and J 0 bases short, with 11 bases between. Germline V gene sequence: CDR1 SGHVS, CDR2 FNYEAQ. The CDR3 runs to 16 residues.

The J gene is TRBJ2-5, the V gene TRBV15; D remains ambiguous. The CDR3 length is 13 residues. CDR1 is LNHNV and CDR2 is YYDKDF in the germline V gene (reference sequence). V lost 1 base and J 5 bases, leaving 8 bases between the germline ends. The DNA of the CDR3 is TGTGCCACCAGCAGAGTTAACAGCGAGACCCAGTACTTC. Its translation is CATSRVNSETQYF.

This clone was observed a handful of times. The V call is TRBV29-1, the J call TRBJ2-5; TRBD1 agrees at 8 bases. CDR1 SQVTM and CDR2 ANQGSEA come from the germline V gene. The CDR3 totals 13 residues. The V and J ends lost 3 bases and 5 bases, in that order; junction bases with no gene match: 5. DNA for the CDR3: TGCAGCGTTGAGGACAGGGTGGTGGAGACCCAGTACTTC. It translates to CSVEDRVVETQYF.

This clone has a handful of counts. The chain has TRBV4-3 and TRBJ2-7; 9 bases match TRBD2. The germline V gene has CDR1 LGHNA and CDR2 YSLEER. CDR3 size: 18 residues. V lost 1 base, J lost 2 bases, and 12 bases stayed unmatched. Here the CDR3 reads CASSQALPGGRVPYEQYF. The CDR3 DNA follows: TGCGCCAGCAGCCAAGCCCTGCCAGGCGGGAGGGTTCCCTACGAGCAGTACTTC.

Only a few counts were recorded for this clone. CDR3 sequence: CSVHKWTSGTSTDTQYF. The CDR3 bases are TGCAGCGTTCACAAGTGGACTAGCGGGACGAGCACAGATACGCAGTATTTT. The chain uses TRBV29-1 and TRBJ2-3, with 12 bases aligning to TRBD2. With 5 bases clipped from V and 0 bases from J, the junction kept 9 bases outside the gene matches. From germline, CDR1 is SQVTM and CDR2 ANQGSEA. This CDR3 has 17 amino acids.

This chain joins TRBV29-1 and TRBJ1-1; 8 bases agree with TRBD1. CDR3 size: 15 residues. The germline CDR1 and CDR2 sequences are SQVTM and ANQGSEA. The V segment lost 2 bases and the J segment 0 bases; nucleotides outside the gene matches: 5. The CDR3 region is CSVELRQGMNTEAFF. CDR3 coding DNA: TGCAGCGTTGAACTAAGACAGGGGATGAACACTGAAGCTTTCTTT.

The V and J genes are TRBV28 and TRBJ1-1; D gene ambiguous. This CDR3 region has 12 residues. CDR1 is MDHEN, CDR2 SYDVKM, per germline. The CDR3 DNA sequence: TGTGTTTCGGGCAGGACTTACACTGAAGCTTTCTTT. Its translation: CVSGRTYTEAFF.

In its sample, this clone was seen a few times. This rearrangement joins TRBV7-9 to TRBJ1-1, with unresolved D. The CDR3 runs 13 residues. CDR1 SEHNR and CDR2 FQNEAQ come from the germline V gene (reference sequence). V was shortened by 5 bases and J by 0 bases, with 7 bases between the two germline ends. The CDR3 bases are TGTGCCAGCAGCCCCAGCATGAACACTGAAGCTTTCTTT. Amino acids: CASSPSMNTEAFF.

This rearrangement joins TRBV2 to TRBJ2-6; tentatively, D is TRBD2 (6 bases). The CDR3 runs 14 residues. Per germline, CDR1 SNHLY and CDR2 FYNNEI. Trimming took 6 bases from V and 4 from J, leaving 10 bases between them. CDR3 nucleotide sequence: TGTGCCAGCAGGGCGGGGATGGGGGCCAACGTCCTGACTTTC. Translation: CASRAGMGANVLTF.

The chain couples TRBV5-1 to TRBJ2-1, with D perhaps matching TRBD2 (5 bases). This CDR3 is 14 amino acids long. Trimming left V 0 bases short and J 3 bases short, with 7 bases between. Germline CDR1 reads SGHRS; CDR2 reads YFSETQ. DNA of the CDR3: TGCGCCAGCAGCTTGGGGGCGGGCTACAATGAGCAGTTCTTC. It is translated as CASSLGAGYNEQFF.

This clone was seen a few times. This chain links TRBV9 with TRBJ2-7, with 8 bases matching TRBD2. J lost 0 bases, V lost 3 bases, and 2 bases had no gene match. Germline CDR1 is SGDLS and CDR2 is YYNGEE. This CDR3 region has 14 residues. The CDR3 sequence: CASSERESSYEQYF. For the CDR3, the DNA is TGTGCCAGCAGCGAGCGGGAGAGCTCCTACGAGCAGTACTTC.

The V and J genes are TRBV7-9 and TRBJ2-1; 10 positions match TRBD2. The V gene end was trimmed by 1 base and the J gene end by 6 bases; junction bases not matched to a gene: 12. CDR1 is SEHNR, CDR2 FQNEAQ, per germline (reference sequence). The CDR3 length is 18 residues. The CDR3 nucleotides read TGTGCCAGCAGCTTAGGGGGACTAGCGCTAAGCGGAGGCAATGAGCAGTTCTTC. Its protein product is CASSLGGLALSGGNEQFF.

The chain couples TRBV4-2 to TRBJ1-5; TRBD1 aligns across 12 bases. Trimming cost V 3 bases and J 2 bases; bases outside gene matches: 8. CDR1 is LGHNA, CDR2 YNFKEQ, per germline. CDR3 length: 18 amino acids. DNA for the CDR3: TGTGCCAGCAGCCAGGGGACAGGGGGCGTCTCTGGCAATCAGCCCCAGCATTTT. It is translated as CASSQGTGGVSGNQPQHF.

This clone occurred a few times. The chain is built from TRBV30 and TRBJ1-5; D unresolved. From germline, CDR1 is GTSNPN and CDR2 SVGIG (reference sequence). The CDR3 has 15 amino acids. The V gene lost 4 bases and the J gene lost 2 bases, with 15 bases spanning the gap. The DNA for the CDR3 is TGTGCCTGGAATCTTGGACGGTTGGGCAATCAGCCCCAGCATTTT. Its translation: CAWNLGRLGNQPQHF.

This clone appeared once. This sequence joins TRBV6-4 and TRBJ1-2; no reliable D call. The CDR3 contains 13 residues. The V gene's germline CDR1 is MRHNA and CDR2 SNTAGT. Trimming took off 0 bases at V and 4 bases at J, with 6 bases between the two ends. CDR3: CASSDSGVYGYTF. The CDR3 DNA is TGTGCCAGCAGTGACTCCGGGGTCTATGGCTACACCTTC.

This clone appeared once. CDR3 nucleotides: TGTGCCTGGAGTGAGGGACAGGGGGACAATCAGCCCCAGCATTTT. Translation: CAWSEGQGDNQPQHF. V and J are TRBV30 and TRBJ1-5, with 11 positions matching TRBD1. Germline CDR1 and CDR2: GTSNPN and SVGIG (reference sequence). This CDR3 has 15 amino acids. Germline trimming cut 1 base from V and 3 bases from J; bases unmatched to any gene: 2.

This clone was seen a few times. This rearrangement joins TRBV4-3 to TRBJ2-7; D not certain. V lost 0 bases and J 9 bases, leaving 9 bases between the germline ends. CDR1 and CDR2 (germline): LGHNA, YSLEER. The CDR3 covers 12 residues. CDR3 DNA: TGCGCCAGCAGCCAAGATAGGGCTCGGCAGTACTTC. Residues: CASSQDRARQYF.

The rearrangement uses TRBV9 and TRBJ2-4; 9 bases align to TRBD1. Germline V lookup: CDR1 SGDLS, CDR2 YYNGEE. This CDR3 comprises 15 residues. The V segment lost 3 bases and the J segment 7 bases; nucleotides outside the gene matches: 8. The CDR3, as DNA: TGTGCCAGCAGCGCCCGGGACAGGGTTCGGAACATTCAGTACTTC. Translation gives CASSARDRVRNIQYF. Drawing the rest from reference TRBV9 and TRBJ2-4, the complete variable domain is DSGVTQTPKHLITATGQRVTLRCSPRSGDLSVYWYQQSLDQGLQFLIQYYNGEERAKGNILERFSAQQFPDLHSELNLSSLELGDSALYFCASSARDRVRNIQYFGAGTRLSVL.